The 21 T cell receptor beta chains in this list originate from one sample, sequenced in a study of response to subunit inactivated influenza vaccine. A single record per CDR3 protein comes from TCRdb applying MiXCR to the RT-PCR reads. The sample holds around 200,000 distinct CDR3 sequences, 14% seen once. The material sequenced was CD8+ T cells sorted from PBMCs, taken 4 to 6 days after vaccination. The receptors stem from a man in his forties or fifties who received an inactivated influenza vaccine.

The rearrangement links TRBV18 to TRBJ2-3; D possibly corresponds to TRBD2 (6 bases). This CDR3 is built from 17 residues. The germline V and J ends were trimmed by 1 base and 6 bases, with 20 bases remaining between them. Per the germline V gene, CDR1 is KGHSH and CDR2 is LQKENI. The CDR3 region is CASSPLGTVITSDTQYF. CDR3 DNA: TGTGCCAGCTCACCACTCGGGACTGTCATAACCTCGGATACGCAGTATTTT.

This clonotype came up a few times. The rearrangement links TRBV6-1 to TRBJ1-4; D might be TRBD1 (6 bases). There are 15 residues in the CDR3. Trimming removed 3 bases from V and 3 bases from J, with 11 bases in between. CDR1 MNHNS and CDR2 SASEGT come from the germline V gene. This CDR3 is CASSEIQGSNEKLFF. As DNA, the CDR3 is TGTGCCAGCAGTGAGATCCAGGGGTCTAATGAAAAACTGTTTTTT.

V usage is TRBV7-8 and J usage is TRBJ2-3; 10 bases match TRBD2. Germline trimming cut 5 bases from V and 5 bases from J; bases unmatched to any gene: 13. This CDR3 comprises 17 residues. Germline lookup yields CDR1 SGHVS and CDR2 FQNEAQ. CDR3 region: CASSTPASGGNRDTQYF. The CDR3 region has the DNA TGTGCCAGCAGCACCCCCGCTAGCGGGGGAAACCGAGATACGCAGTATTTT.

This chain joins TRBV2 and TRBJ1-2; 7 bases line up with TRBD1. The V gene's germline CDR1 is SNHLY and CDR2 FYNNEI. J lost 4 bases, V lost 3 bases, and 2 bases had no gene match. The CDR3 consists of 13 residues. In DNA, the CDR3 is TGTGCCAGCAGTGACGGGACAGTCTATGGCTACACCTTC. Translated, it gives CASSDGTVYGYTF.

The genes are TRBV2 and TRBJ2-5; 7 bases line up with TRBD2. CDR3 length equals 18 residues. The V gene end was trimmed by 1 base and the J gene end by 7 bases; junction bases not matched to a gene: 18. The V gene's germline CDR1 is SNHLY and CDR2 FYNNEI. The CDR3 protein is CASSEEKIGLVIELTQYF. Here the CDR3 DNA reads TGTGCCAGCAGTGAAGAGAAAATCGGACTAGTGATTGAATTGACCCAGTACTTC.

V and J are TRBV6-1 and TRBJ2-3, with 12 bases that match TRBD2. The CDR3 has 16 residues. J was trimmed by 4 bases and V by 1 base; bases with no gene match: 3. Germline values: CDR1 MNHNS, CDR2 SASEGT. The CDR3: CASSEGLAGASDTQYF. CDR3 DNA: TGTGCCAGCAGTGAAGGACTAGCGGGAGCTTCAGATACGCAGTATTTT.

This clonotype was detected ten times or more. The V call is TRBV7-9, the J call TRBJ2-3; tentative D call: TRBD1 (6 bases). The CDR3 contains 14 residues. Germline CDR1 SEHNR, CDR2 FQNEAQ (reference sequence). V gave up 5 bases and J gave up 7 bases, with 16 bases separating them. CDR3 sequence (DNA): TGTGCCAGCAGCCCCCTAGACGACAGGAATACGCAGTATTTT. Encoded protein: CASSPLDDRNTQYF.

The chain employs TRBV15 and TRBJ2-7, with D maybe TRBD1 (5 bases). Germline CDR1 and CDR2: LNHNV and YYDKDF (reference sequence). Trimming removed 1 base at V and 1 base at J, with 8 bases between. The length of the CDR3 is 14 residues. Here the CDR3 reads CATSRVQGSYEQYF. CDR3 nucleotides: TGTGCCACCAGCAGAGTCCAGGGATCCTACGAGCAGTACTTC.

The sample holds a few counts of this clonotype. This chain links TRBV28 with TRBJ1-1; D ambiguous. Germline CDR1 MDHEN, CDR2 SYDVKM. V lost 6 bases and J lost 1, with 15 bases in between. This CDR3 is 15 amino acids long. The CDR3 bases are TGTGCCAGCAGCCCCCTCCGGGCCAAGAACACTGAAGCTTTCTTT. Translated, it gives CASSPLRAKNTEAFF.

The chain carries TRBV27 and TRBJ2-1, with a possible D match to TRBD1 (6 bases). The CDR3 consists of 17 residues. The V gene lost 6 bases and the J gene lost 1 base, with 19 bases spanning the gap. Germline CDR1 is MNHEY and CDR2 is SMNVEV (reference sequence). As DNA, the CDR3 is TGTGCCAGCAGCGCCTGGGGAGAGGGGGTTTCCTACAATGAGCAGTTCTTC. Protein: CASSAWGEGVSYNEQFF.

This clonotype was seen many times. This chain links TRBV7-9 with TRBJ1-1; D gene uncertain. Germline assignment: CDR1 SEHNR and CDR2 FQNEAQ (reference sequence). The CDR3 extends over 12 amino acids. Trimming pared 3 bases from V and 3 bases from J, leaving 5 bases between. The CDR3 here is CASSFGDTEAFF. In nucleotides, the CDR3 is TGTGCCAGCAGCTTTGGCGACACTGAAGCTTTCTTT.

In nucleotides, the CDR3 is TGTGCCAGTGGGGTGGCGACTAGCGGGACAGGCGAGCAGTACTTC. Its translation: CASGVATSGTGEQYF. The V and J genes are TRBV6-1 and TRBJ2-7; 11 positions agree with TRBD2. The CDR3 has 15 residues. The germline V gene has CDR1 MNHNS and CDR2 SASEGT. V shed 9 bases and J 6 bases; nucleotides not matched to a gene: 13.

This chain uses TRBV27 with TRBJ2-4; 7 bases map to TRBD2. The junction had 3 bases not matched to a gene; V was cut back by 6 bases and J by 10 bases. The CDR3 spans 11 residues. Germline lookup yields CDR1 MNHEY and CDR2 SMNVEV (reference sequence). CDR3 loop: CASRWGGIQYF. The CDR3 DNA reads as TGTGCCAGCAGATGGGGGGGGATTCAGTACTTC.

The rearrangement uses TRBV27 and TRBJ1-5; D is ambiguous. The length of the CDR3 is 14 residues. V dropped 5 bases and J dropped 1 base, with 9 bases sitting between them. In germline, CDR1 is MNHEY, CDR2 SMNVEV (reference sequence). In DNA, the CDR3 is TGTGCCAGCAGTCTAAGATTGAGCAATCAGCCCCAGCATTTT. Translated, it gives CASSLRLSNQPQHF.

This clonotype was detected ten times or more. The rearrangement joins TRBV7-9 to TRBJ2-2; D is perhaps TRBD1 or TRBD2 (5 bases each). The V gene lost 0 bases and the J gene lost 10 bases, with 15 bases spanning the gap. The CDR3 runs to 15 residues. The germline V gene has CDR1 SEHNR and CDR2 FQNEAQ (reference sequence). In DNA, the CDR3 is TGTGCCAGCAGCTTAGCCTGGGACGGATTGAAGGAGCTGTTTTTT. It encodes CASSLAWDGLKELFF.

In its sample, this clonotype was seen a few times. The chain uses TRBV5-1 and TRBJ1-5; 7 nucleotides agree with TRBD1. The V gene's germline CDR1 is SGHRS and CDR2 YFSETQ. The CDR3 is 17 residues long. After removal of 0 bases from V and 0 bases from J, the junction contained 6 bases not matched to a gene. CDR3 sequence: CASSLAPGTDSNQPQHF. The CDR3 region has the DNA TGCGCCAGCAGCTTGGCACCTGGGACAGATAGCAATCAGCCCCAGCATTTT.

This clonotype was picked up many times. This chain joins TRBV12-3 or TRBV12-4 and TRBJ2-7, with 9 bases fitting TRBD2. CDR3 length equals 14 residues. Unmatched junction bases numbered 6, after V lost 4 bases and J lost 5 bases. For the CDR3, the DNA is TGTGCCAGCAGTTCGCCGGGACTAGCAAACGAGCAGTACTTC. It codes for CASSSPGLANEQYF.

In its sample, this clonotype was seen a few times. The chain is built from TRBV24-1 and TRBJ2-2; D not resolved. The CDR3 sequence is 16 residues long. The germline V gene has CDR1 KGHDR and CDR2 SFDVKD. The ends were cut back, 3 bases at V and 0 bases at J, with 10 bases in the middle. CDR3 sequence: CATSDAMETNTGELFF. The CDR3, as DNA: TGTGCCACCAGTGATGCAATGGAGACGAACACCGGGGAGCTGTTTTTT.

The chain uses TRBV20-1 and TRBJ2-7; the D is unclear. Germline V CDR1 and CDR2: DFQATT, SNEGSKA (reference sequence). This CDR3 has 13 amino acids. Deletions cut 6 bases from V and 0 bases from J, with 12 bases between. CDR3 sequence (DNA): TGCAGTGCCACGGACGGAAGCTCCTACGAGCAGTACTTC. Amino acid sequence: CSATDGSSYEQYF.

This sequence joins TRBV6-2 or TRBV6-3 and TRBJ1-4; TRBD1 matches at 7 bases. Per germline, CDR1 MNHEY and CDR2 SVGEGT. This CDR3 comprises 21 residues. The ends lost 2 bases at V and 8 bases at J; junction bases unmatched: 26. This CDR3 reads CASSYVQGRAGDFNFGEKLFF. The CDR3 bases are TGTGCCAGCAGTTACGTACAGGGGAGGGCTGGAGACTTTAACTTCGGGGAAAAACTGTTTTTT.

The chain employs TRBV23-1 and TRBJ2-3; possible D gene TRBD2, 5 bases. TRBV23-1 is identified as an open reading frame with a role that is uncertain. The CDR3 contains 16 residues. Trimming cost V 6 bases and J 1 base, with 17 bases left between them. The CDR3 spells CASSLGADDGTDTQYF. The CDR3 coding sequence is TGCGCCAGCAGCCTGGGAGCGGATGATGGCACAGATACGCAGTATTTT.